These T cell receptor beta chains were read from a single sample in a study of monozygotic twins with inflammatory bowel disease. TCRdb re-analyzed the 5' RACE reads; it lists each CDR3 protein once, without DNA. This listing includes 330,000 or so distinct CDR3 sequences. Material: blood. The receptors were sampled from a human donor with ulcerative colitis or Crohn's disease, or a healthy co-twin of an affected twin (not recorded which). Each CDR3 is given with its conserved first and last residue.

V gene,CDR3 length,J gene,CDR3 protein
TRBV2,13,TRBJ2-7,CASKEGNSYEQYF
TRBV20-1,15,TRBJ2-2,CSARAGTSPTGELFF
TRBV3-1,16,TRBJ2-7,CASSQDRQRGTYEQYF
TRBV7-2,15,TRBJ2-3,CASSLGGRNADTQYF
TRBV3-1,14,TRBJ2-1,CASSQGTRTHEQFF
TRBV28,13,TRBJ2-7,CASSLRLVYEQYF
TRBV2,14,TRBJ2-7,CASRTSGVSYEQYF
TRBV20-1,15,TRBJ2-7,CSARDIRTTDYEQYF
TRBV20-1,12,TRBJ1-2,CSADTPYGGYTF
TRBV2,14,TRBJ1-1,CASSVRLEKTEAFF
TRBV7-3,13,TRBJ2-4,CASSLEGANIQYF
TRBV5-6,14,TRBJ1-1,CASAYRDRSTEAFF
TRBV12-3/TRBV12-4,13,TRBJ1-6,CASSLPNNSPLHF
TRBV6-1,14,TRBJ1-5,CASSIDRGDQPQHF
TRBV4-3,14,TRBJ2-5,CASSQDRTTGYQYF
TRBV5-6,14,TRBJ2-7,CASNGPALSYEQYF
TRBV29-1,11,TRBJ1-2,CSDVGRYGYTF
TRBV20-1,16,TRBJ2-7,CSARDIASGEGYEQYF
TRBV28,16,TRBJ2-1,CAILGNSGTDYNEQFF
TRBV29-1,13,TRBJ2-5,CSPVVGAQETQYF
TRBV28,14,TRBJ1-2,CASSLSDSLGGYTF
TRBV18,12,TRBJ1-4,CASSPYDEKLFF
TRBV11-2,13,TRBJ2-3,CASSLDWSDTQYF
TRBV7-9,14,TRBJ2-2,CASSLRQNTGELFF